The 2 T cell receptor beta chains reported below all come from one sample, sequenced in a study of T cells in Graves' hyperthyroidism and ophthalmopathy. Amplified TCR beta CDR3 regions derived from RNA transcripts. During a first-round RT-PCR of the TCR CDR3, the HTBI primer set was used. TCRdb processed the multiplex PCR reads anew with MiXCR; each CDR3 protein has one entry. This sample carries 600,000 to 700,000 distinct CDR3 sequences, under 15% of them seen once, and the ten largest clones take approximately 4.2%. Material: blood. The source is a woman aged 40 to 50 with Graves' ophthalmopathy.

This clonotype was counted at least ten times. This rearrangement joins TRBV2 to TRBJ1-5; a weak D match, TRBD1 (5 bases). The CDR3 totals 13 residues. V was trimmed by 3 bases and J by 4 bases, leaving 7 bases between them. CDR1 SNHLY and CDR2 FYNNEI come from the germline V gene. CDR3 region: CASSDQGNQPQHF. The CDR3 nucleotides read TGTGCCAGCAGTGATCAGGGTAATCAGCCCCAGCATTTT.

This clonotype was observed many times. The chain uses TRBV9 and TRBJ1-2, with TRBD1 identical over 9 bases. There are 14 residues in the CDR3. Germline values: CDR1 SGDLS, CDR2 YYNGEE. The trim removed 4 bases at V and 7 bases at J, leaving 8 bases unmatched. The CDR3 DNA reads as TGTGCCAGCAGCCCCTACGGGACAGGGAGTGGCTACACCTTC. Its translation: CASSPYGTGSGYTF.